The 21 T cell receptor beta chains listed next were all sequenced from one sample in a study of graft-versus-host responses after intestinal transplantation. For these TCRs, the target antigens are not known. Sequenced by immunoSEQ multiplex PCR; TCRdb stores in-frame clones only, minus some. The sample yields over 75,000 clones, more than 75% seen once. Sample: unstimulated CD8+ T cells sorted from spleen or lymph node cells, taken before transplant. All receptors derive from a human donor who was the organ donor for an intestinal transplant.

The rearrangement joins TRBV6-1 to TRBJ2-1; 9 bases agree with TRBD2. Germline values: CDR1 MNHNS, CDR2 SASEGT. V dropped 2 bases and J dropped 6; count of bases not matched to a gene: 5. The CDR3 runs 15 residues. The CDR3 reads CASSESRGGFNEQFF. CDR3 coding DNA: TGTGCCAGCAGTGAATCGCGGGGGGGATTCAATGAGCAGTTCTTC.

This clone was counted only a few times. CDR3 amino acids: CASSLESRDYNSPLHF. The CDR3 bases are TGTGCCAGCAGCTTAGAAAGTAGGGACTATAATTCACCCCTCCACTTT. The chain couples TRBV11-1 to TRBJ1-6; no clear D. Germline CDR1 and CDR2: SGHAT and FQDESV (reference sequence). The CDR3 spans 16 residues. Trimming cost V 1 base and J 3 bases, with 10 bases left between them.

The chain is built from TRBV7-2 and TRBJ2-7, with 12 bases aligning to TRBD2. With 3 bases clipped from V and 2 bases from J, the junction kept 2 bases outside the gene matches. The CDR3 is made up of 15 amino acids. Germline V gene lookup returns CDR1 SGHTA and CDR2 FQGNSA. The CDR3 reads CASSFRTSGAYEQYF. DNA for the CDR3: TGTGCCAGCAGCTTTCGGACTAGCGGGGCCTACGAGCAGTACTTC.

This clone occurred a few times. This chain uses TRBV6-1 with TRBJ2-3; 7 nucleotides match TRBD2. The CDR3 consists of 17 residues. Germline CDR1 is MNHNS and CDR2 is SASEGT. The J segment lost 2 bases and the V segment lost 1 base, leaving 9 bases of the junction unmatched. CDR3 sequence: CASSEGVGGVYTDTQYF. The DNA of the CDR3 is TGTGCCAGCAGTGAAGGGGTGGGGGGGGTATACACAGATACGCAGTATTTT.

J is TRBJ2-7 and V is TRBV6-1; 7 bases fit TRBD2. The CDR3 length is 16 residues. J was trimmed by 0 bases and V by 4 bases; bases with no gene match: 9. Germline CDR1 and CDR2: MNHNS and SASEGT. CDR3 sequence: CASSVTGGTSSYEQYF. CDR3 nucleotides: TGTGCCAGCAGTGTCACGGGGGGAACTAGCTCCTACGAGCAGTACTTC.

This clone was counted a few times. V is TRBV30 and J is TRBJ2-1, with unresolved D. CDR1 and CDR2 from the germline V gene are GTSNPN and SVGIG (reference sequence). V lost 2 bases and J 3 bases, leaving 14 bases between the germline ends. The CDR3 spans 15 residues. The CDR3: CAWSQAFQDYNEQFF. The CDR3, as DNA: TGTGCCTGGAGTCAGGCCTTCCAGGACTACAATGAGCAGTTCTTC.

V is TRBV4-2 and J is TRBJ2-7; D unresolved. Trimming left V 4 bases short and J 3 bases short, with 10 bases between. Germline V gene sequence: CDR1 LGHNA, CDR2 YNFKEQ. The CDR3 length is 13 residues. The DNA of the CDR3 is TGTGCCAGCAGCCCGCGCCTCGGCTACGAGCAGTACTTC. Its translation: CASSPRLGYEQYF.

V usage is TRBV10-3 and J usage is TRBJ2-5; 9 positions match TRBD1. The J call is in doubt because the DNA end fits TRBJ2-7 better. The CDR3 is 15 amino acids. Germline values: CDR1 ENHRY, CDR2 SYGVKD. As DNA, the CDR3 is TGTGCCATCAGTGGAGACAGGGGGGTTTCCTACGAGCAGTACTTC. Translating gives CAISGDRGVSYEQYF.

The V and J genes are TRBV5-5 and TRBJ2-7; unclear D gene. This CDR3 is built from 14 residues. Trimming cost V 1 base and J 5 bases, with 13 bases left between them. Per the germline V gene, CDR1 is SGHKS and CDR2 is YYEKEE (reference sequence). CDR3 coding DNA: TGTGCCAGCAGCTTGTTCCCAGCTGGGGACGAGCAGTACTTC. As protein: CASSLFPAGDEQYF.

The gene calls are TRBV5-1 and TRBJ1-2; D gene unclear. V shed 7 bases and J shed 5 bases, with 12 bases lying between them. This CDR3 has 12 residues. The germline V gene encodes CDR1 SGHRS and CDR2 YFSETQ. The DNA for the CDR3 is TGCGCCAGCGGACCGAGAGGGTATGGCTACACCTTC. Amino acid sequence: CASGPRGYGYTF.

In this sample, this clone turned up once. This chain links TRBV6-5 with TRBJ2-7; TRBD2 matches at 9 bases. The CDR3 contains 15 residues. With V trimmed by 6 bases and J by 9 bases, 15 bases remained unmatched. Germline V gene sequence: CDR1 MNHEY, CDR2 SVGAGI. The CDR3 sequence: CASRPVAGASKGQYF. The CDR3 nucleotides read TGTGCCAGCAGACCCGTAGCGGGGGCCTCCAAGGGGCAGTACTTC.

This clone is medium-sized within its sample. The chain carries TRBV4-1 and TRBJ2-7; D is perhaps TRBD1 (5 bases). The V end was cut by 3 bases, the J end by 2 bases, with 8 bases between. CDR1 is MGHRA, CDR2 YSYEKL, per germline. The CDR3 is 13 amino acids. CDR3 residues: CASSQTETYEQYF. CDR3 in DNA: TGCGCCAGCAGCCAGACAGAGACCTACGAGCAGTACTTC.

The V call is TRBV9, the J call TRBJ2-7, with no clear D. V lost 0 bases to trimming and J lost 5 bases, with 9 bases between them. CDR3 length equals 13 residues. From germline, CDR1 is SGDLS and CDR2 YYNGEE. CDR3 nucleotides: TGTGCCAGCAGCGTAGGTGGTAACCACGAGCAGTACTTC. This gives the protein CASSVGGNHEQYF. The full variable domain, in which reference TRBV9 and TRBJ2-7 provide the parts outside the CDR3, is DSGVTQTPKHLITATGQRVTLRCSPRSGDLSVYWYQQSLDQGLQFLIQYYNGEERAKGNILERFSAQQFPDLHSELNLSSLELGDSALYFCASSVGGNHEQYFGPGTRLTVT.

A single count supports this clone. The V gene is TRBV28, the J gene TRBJ2-5, with D uncertain. The germline gives CDR1 MDHEN, CDR2 SYDVKM. V lost 6 bases, J lost 13 bases, and 18 bases lay in between. This CDR3 has 12 residues. CDR3: CASSWGLAGPYF. For the CDR3, the DNA is TGTGCCAGCAGCTGGGGATTGGCTGGCCCGTACTTC.

The gene calls are TRBV4-2 and TRBJ2-1, with 8 positions matching TRBD1. CDR1 and CDR2 (germline): LGHNA, YNFKEQ. With V trimmed by 7 bases and J by 6 bases, 14 bases remained unmatched. CDR3 length: 16 residues. CDR3 sequence (DNA): TGTGCCAGCAATAACGACCCGGACAGGGATCGCAATGAGCAGTTCTTC. It encodes CASNNDPDRDRNEQFF.

This clone occurred once. This chain links TRBV7-8 with TRBJ2-2; D is undetermined. Trimming pared 0 bases from V and 4 bases from J, leaving 6 bases between. Per germline, CDR1 SGHVS and CDR2 FQNEAQ. This CDR3 has 14 residues. In DNA form, the CDR3 reads TGTGCCAGCAGCTTAGCGAGAATCACCGGGGAGCTGTTTTTT. It specifies CASSLARITGELFF.

The V gene is TRBV19, the J gene TRBJ1-1, with no clear D. CDR3 length: 13 amino acids. With 5 bases removed from V and 1 base from J, the gap between germline ends came to 8 bases. The germline gives CDR1 LNHDA, CDR2 SQIVND (reference sequence). In DNA, the CDR3 is TGTGCCAGTAGTCTCTCACCGAACACTGAAGCTTTCTTT. Residues: CASSLSPNTEAFF. Filled out from reference TRBV19 and TRBJ1-1, the complete variable domain reads DGGITQSPKYLFRKEGQNVTLSCEQNLNHDAMYWYRQDPGQGLRLIYYSQIVNDFQKGDIAEGYSVSREKKESFPLTVTSAQKNPTAFYLCASSLSPNTEAFFGQGTRLTVV.

The chain links TRBV19 to TRBJ1-4; D gene ambiguous. Germline V CDR1 and CDR2: LNHDA, SQIVND (reference sequence). The CDR3 is made up of 13 amino acids. The V and J ends lost 9 bases and 6 bases respectively, with 14 bases between them. The CDR3 spells CASSLMWDEKLFF. CDR3 bases: TGTGCCAGCTCCCTTATGTGGGATGAAAAACTGTTTTTT. The entire variable domain, with the rest obtained from reference TRBV19 and TRBJ1-4, is as follows: DGGITQSPKYLFRKEGQNVTLSCEQNLNHDAMYWYRQDPGQGLRLIYYSQIVNDFQKGDIAEGYSVSREKKESFPLTVTSAQKNPTAFYLCASSLMWDEKLFFGSGTQLSVL.

This clone was picked up a small number of times. The chain links TRBV7-2 to TRBJ2-7, with a weak D call TRBD2 (5 bases). This CDR3 is 14 amino acids long. Per the germline V gene, CDR1 is SGHTA and CDR2 is FQGNSA. The V gene lost 1 base and the J gene lost 5 bases, with 12 bases spanning the gap. The CDR3 DNA sequence: TGTGCCAGCAGCTTAGTGGGCGGGTCCGACGAGCAGTACTTC. It encodes CASSLVGGSDEQYF.

The J gene is TRBJ2-4, the V gene TRBV7-9; D is possibly TRBD1 (6 bases). CDR3 length: 16 residues. V lost 5 bases and J lost 0, with 14 bases in between. Germline assignment: CDR1 SEHNR and CDR2 FQNEAQ (reference sequence). The CDR3 bases are TGTGCCAGCAGCCCCAGACCAGGGGTAGCCAAAAACATTCAGTACTTC. This gives the protein CASSPRPGVAKNIQYF.

This chain uses TRBV28 with TRBJ2-3; 8 bases line up with TRBD2. This CDR3 comprises 16 residues. In germline, CDR1 is MDHEN, CDR2 SYDVKM. Trimming at V came to 3 bases and at J to 6 bases, leaving 11 bases not matched to a gene. The CDR3 DNA is TGTGCCAGCAGTTTCGGGACTAGTAGGGGGGTGGATACGCAGTATTTT. This codes for CASSFGTSRGVDTQYF.